This TCR beta chain was documented in a study of CXCR3-negative and CXCR3-positive naive CD8 T cells. General study points: Naive cells with CXCR3 showed TRB CDR3s that were more hydrophobic than those in CXCR3-negative naive cells.

As for this clonotype: Its antigen is unidentified.

The CDR3 runs to 15 residues. The germline V gene encodes CDR1 SGHAT and CDR2 FQNNGV. Carrying UMI labels, the TRB cDNA libraries were prepared through 5' RACE. TCRdb reanalyzed the 5' RACE reads and collapses them to one entry per CDR3 protein, without DNA. This specimen shows around 160,000 distinct CDR3 sequences; the ten leading clones hold about 0.3%. The source is a human donor in good health. Some clones in this sample may be carry-over from other donors' samples. The sample was naive CXCR3+ CD8+ T cells from blood. Sample subset: CD45RO-CCR7+CD27+CD95- naive CD8+ T cells expressing CXCR3 (TNR3+). The V call is TRBV11-2, the J call TRBJ2-5; TCRdb indicates TRBD1, and absent DNA this call remains unverified. The CDR3 spells CASSSLDGQQETQYF.